This T cell receptor beta chain was documented in a study of cytomegalovirus exposure and HLA in healthy donors. Whole-study findings and limits: Listed as cytomegalovirus-associated were 150 to 200 TCR beta chains. Versus the approximately 700-donor mean, an Asian-associated ancestry cluster reportedly showed fewer N-insertions in a later analysis. Of the V segments, some could not be distinguished, including TRBV6-2 and TRBV6-3, and were excluded. The productive fraction for most TCR beta V segments was about 87% or about 30% in an earlier analysis.

This clone was counted a few times. Its antigen is still unknown. V lost 0 bases and J 2 bases, leaving 14 bases between the germline ends. Germline V gene sequence: CDR1 LGHNA, CDR2 YSLEER. The length of the CDR3 is 16 residues. The primer mix had 60 Vbeta and 13 Jbeta primers. Clones were sequenced by immunoSEQ multiplex PCR, and TCRdb holds only the in-frame ones, with some missing. This table holds approximately 130,000 clones, 82% found once. Source material: PBMCs. The TCR originated in a woman aged 18-35 years in good health and CMV-seronegative. This sequence joins TRBV4-3 and TRBJ2-7; TRBD2 is a possible D gene (8 bases). The CDR3 region is CASSQDSGTATYEQYF. DNA of the CDR3: TGCGCCAGCAGCCAAGATAGCGGGACAGCTACCTACGAGCAGTACTTC.